The present T cell receptor beta chain was sequenced within a study of shared clonotypes between healthy human individuals. Study-wide background: There were three CD4 naive, three CD4 memory, two CD8 naive and one CD8 memory plates per donor. Study findings and constraints: The naive CD4 repertoires of a handful of donors were compared, and approximately 5% of clonotypes were shared.

Only CD45RO-negative cells positively selected for CCR7 counted as naive CD8 cells, so terminally differentiated effector memory CD45RA+ cells were excluded. A note on this clone: Its antigen is unidentified.

The assay used deep level. DNA at 200 ng, tens of thousands of T cell genomes, went into sorted-subset replicate PCRs. Clones were read by immunoSEQ multiplex PCR, and TCRdb kept only the in-frame ones, dropping some. The sample contains hundreds of thousands of clones, around 96% of which appear only once. The origin of this receptor is a woman younger than 45 in good health. What was sequenced was naive CD8+ T cells sorted from blood.

CDR3 loop: CASSLTGSGPYQETQYF. CDR3 DNA sequence: TGTGCCAGCAGCTTGACAGGGAGCGGGCCGTACCAAGAGACCCAGTACTTC. The V call is TRBV5-4, the J call TRBJ2-5; perhaps D is TRBD1 or TRBD2 (6 bases each). Germline-derived CDR1 and CDR2 are SGHNT and YYREEE (reference sequence). The CDR3 is made up of 17 amino acids. V lost 1 base, J lost 0 bases, and 16 bases lay in between.